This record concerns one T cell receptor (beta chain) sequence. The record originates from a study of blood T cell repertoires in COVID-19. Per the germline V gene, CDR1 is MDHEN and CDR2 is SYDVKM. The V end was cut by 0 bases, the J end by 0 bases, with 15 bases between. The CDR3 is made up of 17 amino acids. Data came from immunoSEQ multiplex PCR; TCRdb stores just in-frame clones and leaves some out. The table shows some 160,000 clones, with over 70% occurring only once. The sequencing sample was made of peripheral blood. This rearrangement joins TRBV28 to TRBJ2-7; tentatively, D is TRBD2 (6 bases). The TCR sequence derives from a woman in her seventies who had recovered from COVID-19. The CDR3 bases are TGTGCCAGCAGTTTATGGCAGGGAGGACCCCTCTCCTACGAGCAGTACTTC. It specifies CASSLWQGGPLSYEQYF.